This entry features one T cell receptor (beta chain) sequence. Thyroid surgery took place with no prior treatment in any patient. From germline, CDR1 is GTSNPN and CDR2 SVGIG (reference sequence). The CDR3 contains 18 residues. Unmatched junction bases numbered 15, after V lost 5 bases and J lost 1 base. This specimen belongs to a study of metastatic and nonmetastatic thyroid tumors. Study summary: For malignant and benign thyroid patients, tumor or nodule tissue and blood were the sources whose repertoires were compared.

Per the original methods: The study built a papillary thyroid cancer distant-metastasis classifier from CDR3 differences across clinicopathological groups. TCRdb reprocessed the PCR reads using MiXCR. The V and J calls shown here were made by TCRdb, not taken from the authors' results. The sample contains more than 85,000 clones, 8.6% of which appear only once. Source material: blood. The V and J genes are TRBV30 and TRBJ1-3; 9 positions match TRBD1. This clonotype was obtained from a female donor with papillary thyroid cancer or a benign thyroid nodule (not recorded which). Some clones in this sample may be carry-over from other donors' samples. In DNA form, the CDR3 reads TGTGCCTGGGTAAGGGACAGGGTGACCACAAATTCTGGAAACACCATATATTTT. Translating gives CAWVRDRVTTNSGNTIYF.